This passage covers 7 T cell receptor beta chains from one sample sequenced in a study of blood T cell repertoires in COVID-19. Data came from immunoSEQ multiplex PCR; TCRdb stores just in-frame clones and leaves some out. The table lists 120,000 to 150,000 clones, almost 85% of them singletons, with 5.5% in the top ten. The sample comprised PBMCs or T cells enriched from blood (not recorded which). These receptors originate from a middle-aged man with acute COVID-19.

This clone showed up just once. This chain links TRBV11-2 with TRBJ2-2, with TRBD1 as a possible D gene (5 bases). Trimming took off 1 base at V and 7 bases at J, with 7 bases between the two ends. In germline, CDR1 is SGHAT, CDR2 FQNNGV. This CDR3 contains 13 residues. CDR3 nucleotides: TGTGCCAGCAGCTTAGCAGGGCTCGGGGAGCTGTTTTTT. As protein: CASSLAGLGELFF.

The rearrangement joins TRBV28 to TRBJ2-3; 12 nucleotides agree with TRBD2. The CDR3 consists of 15 residues. The V gene end was trimmed by 6 bases and the J gene end by 3 bases; junction bases not matched to a gene: 4. Germline-derived CDR1 and CDR2 are MDHEN and SYDVKM. The CDR3 coding sequence is TGTGCCAGCAGGTCTAGCGGGAGGGTTACAGATACGCAGTATTTT. Translated: CASRSSGRVTDTQYF.

The genes are TRBV6-2 or TRBV6-3 and TRBJ2-1; 12 bases are a match to TRBD2. V dropped 4 bases and J dropped 2; count of bases not matched to a gene: 3. The CDR3 extends over 16 amino acids. Germline CDR1 and CDR2: MNHEY and SVGEGT. CDR3 nucleotide sequence: TGTGCCAGCAGTTCCTCTAGCGGGGGGGCCTACAATGAGCAGTTCTTC. This codes for CASSSSSGGAYNEQFF.

The genes are TRBV4-3 and TRBJ1-6; 9 nucleotides line up with TRBD1. After removal of 4 bases from V and 8 bases from J, the junction contained 12 bases not matched to a gene. Germline lookup yields CDR1 LGHNA and CDR2 YSLEER. This CDR3 spans 17 amino acids. CDR3 DNA sequence: TGCGCCAGCAGCCCCACAACTGACAGGGGGATGCATTCACCCCTCCACTTT. It codes for CASSPTTDRGMHSPLHF.

The chain couples TRBV5-1 to TRBJ2-3; weak D call: TRBD1 (5 bases). CDR1 is SGHRS, CDR2 YFSETQ, per germline. With 5 bases removed from V and 5 bases from J, the gap between germline ends came to 12 bases. This CDR3 is 13 amino acids long. The CDR3 loop reads CASSTSREDTQYF. CDR3 DNA sequence: TGCGCCAGCAGTACCTCCAGGGAAGATACGCAGTATTTT. The complete variable domain, with remaining parts taken from reference TRBV5-1 and TRBJ2-3, reads KAGVTQTPRYLIKTRGQQVTLSCSPISGHRSVSWYQQTPGQGLQFLFEYFSETQRNKGNFPGRFSGRQFSNSRSEMNVSTLELGDSALYLCASSTSREDTQYFGPGTRLTVL.

The chain links TRBV18 to TRBJ1-6, with D perhaps matching TRBD1 (6 bases). V was shortened by 3 bases and J by 7 bases, with 13 bases between the two germline ends. The length of the CDR3 is 15 residues. The germline V gene encodes CDR1 KGHSH and CDR2 LQKENI. The CDR3 DNA sequence: TGTGCCAGCTCACCGGCAGGGGTTAGCAATTCACCCCTCCACTTT. This sequence encodes CASSPAGVSNSPLHF.

This clone was seen a handful of times. The rearrangement joins TRBV29-1 to TRBJ2-1; D is uncertain. Germline V gene lookup returns CDR1 SQVTM and CDR2 ANQGSEA. Trimming took off 7 bases at V and 3 bases at J, with 10 bases between the two ends. The length of the CDR3 is 12 residues. CDR3 amino acids: CSAKADYNEQFF. The CDR3 DNA reads TGCAGCGCCAAAGCTGACTACAATGAGCAGTTCTTC.